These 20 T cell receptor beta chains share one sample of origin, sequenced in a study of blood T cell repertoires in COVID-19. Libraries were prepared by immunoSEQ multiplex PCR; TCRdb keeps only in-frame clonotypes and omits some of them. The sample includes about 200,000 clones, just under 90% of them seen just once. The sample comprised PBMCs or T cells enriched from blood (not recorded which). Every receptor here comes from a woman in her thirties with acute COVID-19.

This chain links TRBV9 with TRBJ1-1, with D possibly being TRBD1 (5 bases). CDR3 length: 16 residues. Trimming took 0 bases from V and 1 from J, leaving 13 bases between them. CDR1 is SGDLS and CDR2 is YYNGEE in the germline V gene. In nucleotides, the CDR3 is TGTGCCAGCAGCGTAGTTCCCTTGACAGCGAACACTGAAGCTTTCTTT. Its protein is CASSVVPLTANTEAFF. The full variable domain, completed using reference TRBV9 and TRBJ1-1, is DSGVTQTPKHLITATGQRVTLRCSPRSGDLSVYWYQQSLDQGLQFLIQYYNGEERAKGNILERFSAQQFPDLHSELNLSSLELGDSALYFCASSVVPLTANTEAFFGQGTRLTVV.

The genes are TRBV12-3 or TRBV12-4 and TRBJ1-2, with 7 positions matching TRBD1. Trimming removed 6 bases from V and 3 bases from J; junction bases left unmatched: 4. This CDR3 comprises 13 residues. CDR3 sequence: CASRKQGHYGYTF. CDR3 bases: TGTGCCAGCAGAAAACAGGGGCACTATGGCTACACCTTC.

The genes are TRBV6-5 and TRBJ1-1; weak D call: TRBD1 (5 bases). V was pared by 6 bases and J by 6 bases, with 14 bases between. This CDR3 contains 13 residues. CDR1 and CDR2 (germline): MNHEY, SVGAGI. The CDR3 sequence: CASRGGFAAEAFF. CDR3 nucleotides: TGTGCCAGCAGGGGGGGGTTCGCGGCTGAAGCTTTCTTT.

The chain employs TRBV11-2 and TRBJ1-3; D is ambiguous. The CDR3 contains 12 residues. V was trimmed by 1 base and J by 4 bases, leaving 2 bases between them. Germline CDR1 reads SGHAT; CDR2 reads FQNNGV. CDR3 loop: CASSLAGNTIYF. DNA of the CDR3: TGTGCCAGCAGCTTAGCGGGAAACACCATATATTTT.

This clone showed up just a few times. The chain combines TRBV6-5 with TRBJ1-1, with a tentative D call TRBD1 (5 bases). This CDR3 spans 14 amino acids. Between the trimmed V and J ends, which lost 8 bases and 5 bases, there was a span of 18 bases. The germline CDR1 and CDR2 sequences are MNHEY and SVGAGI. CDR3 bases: TGTGCCAGCTTAATAGGGGCGTGGGGAACTGAAGCTTTCTTT. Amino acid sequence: CASLIGAWGTEAFF.

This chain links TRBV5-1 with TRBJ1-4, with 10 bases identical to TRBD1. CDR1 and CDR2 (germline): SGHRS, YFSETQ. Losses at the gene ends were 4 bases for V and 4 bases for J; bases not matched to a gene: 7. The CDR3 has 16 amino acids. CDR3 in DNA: TGCGCCAGCAGCGAGTTTGGGGACAGGGGTAATGAAAAACTGTTTTTT. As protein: CASSEFGDRGNEKLFF. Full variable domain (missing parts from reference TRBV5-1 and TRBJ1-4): KAGVTQTPRYLIKTRGQQVTLSCSPISGHRSVSWYQQTPGQGLQFLFEYFSETQRNKGNFPGRFSGRQFSNSRSEMNVSTLELGDSALYLCASSEFGDRGNEKLFFGSGTQLSVL.

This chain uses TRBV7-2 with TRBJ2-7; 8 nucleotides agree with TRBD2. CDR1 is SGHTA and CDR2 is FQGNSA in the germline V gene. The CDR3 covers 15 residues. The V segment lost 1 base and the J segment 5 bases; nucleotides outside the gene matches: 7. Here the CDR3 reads CASSLVGTRGHEQYF. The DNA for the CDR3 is TGTGCCAGCAGCTTAGTCGGGACTAGAGGCCACGAGCAGTACTTC.

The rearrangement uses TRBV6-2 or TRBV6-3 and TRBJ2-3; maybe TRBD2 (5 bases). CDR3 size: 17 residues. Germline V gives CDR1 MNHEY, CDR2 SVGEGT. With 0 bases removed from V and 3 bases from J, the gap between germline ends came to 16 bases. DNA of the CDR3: TGTGCCAGCAGTTACTCGCACTACCCTTGGGAGACAGATACGCAGTATTTT. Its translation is CASSYSHYPWETDTQYF.

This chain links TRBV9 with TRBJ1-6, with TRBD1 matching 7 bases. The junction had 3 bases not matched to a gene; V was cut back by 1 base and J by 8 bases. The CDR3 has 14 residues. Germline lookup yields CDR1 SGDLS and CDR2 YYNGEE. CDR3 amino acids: CASSVKQGYSPLHF. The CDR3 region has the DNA TGTGCCAGCAGCGTAAAACAGGGGTATTCACCCCTCCACTTT.

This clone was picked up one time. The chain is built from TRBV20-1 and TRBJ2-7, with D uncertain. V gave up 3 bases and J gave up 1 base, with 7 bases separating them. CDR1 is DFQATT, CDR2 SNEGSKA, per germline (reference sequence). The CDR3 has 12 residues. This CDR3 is CSASKRSYEQYF. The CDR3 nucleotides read TGCAGTGCTAGTAAACGGTCCTACGAGCAGTACTTC.

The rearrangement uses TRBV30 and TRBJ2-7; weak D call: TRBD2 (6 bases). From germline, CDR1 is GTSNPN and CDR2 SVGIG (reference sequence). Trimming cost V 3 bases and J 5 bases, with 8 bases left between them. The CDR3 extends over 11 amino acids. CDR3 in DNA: TGTGCCTGGAGCGGGACTGACGAGCAGTACTTC. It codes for CAWSGTDEQYF.

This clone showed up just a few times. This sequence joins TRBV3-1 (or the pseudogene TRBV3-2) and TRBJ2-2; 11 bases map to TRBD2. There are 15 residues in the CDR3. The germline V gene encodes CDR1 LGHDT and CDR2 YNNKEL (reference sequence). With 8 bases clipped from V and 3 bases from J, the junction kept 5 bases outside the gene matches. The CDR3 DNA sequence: TGTGCCAGCGGTAGCGGGGGGGCCTACACCGGGGAGCTGTTTTTT. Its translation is CASGSGGAYTGELFF.

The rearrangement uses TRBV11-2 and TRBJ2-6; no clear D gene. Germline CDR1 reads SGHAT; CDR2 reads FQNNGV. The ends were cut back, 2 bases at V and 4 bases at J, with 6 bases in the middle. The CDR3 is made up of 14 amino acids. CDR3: CASSLILGANVLTF. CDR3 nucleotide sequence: TGTGCCAGCAGCTTAATCCTCGGGGCCAACGTCCTGACTTTC.

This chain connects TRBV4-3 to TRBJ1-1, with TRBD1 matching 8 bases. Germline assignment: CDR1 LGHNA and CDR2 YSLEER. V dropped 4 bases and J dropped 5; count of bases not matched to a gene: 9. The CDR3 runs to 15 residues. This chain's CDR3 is CASSPMQGASTEAFF. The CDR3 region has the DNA TGCGCCAGCAGCCCAATGCAGGGGGCTTCGACTGAAGCTTTCTTT.

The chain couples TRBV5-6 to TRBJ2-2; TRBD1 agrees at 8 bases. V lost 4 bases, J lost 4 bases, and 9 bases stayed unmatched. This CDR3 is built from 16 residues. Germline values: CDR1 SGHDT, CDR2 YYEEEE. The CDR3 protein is CASSLLGQGATGELFF. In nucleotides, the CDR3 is TGTGCCAGCAGCCTATTAGGACAGGGCGCCACCGGGGAGCTGTTTTTT.

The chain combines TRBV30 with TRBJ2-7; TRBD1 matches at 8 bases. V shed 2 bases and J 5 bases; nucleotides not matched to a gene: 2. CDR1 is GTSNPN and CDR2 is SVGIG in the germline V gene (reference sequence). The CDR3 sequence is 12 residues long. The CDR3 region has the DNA TGTGCCTGGAGTAAGACAGGGGACGAGCAGTACTTC. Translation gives CAWSKTGDEQYF.

The CDR3 sequence is CSVVTGEGTDTQYF. As DNA, the CDR3 is TGCAGCGTTGTCACAGGGGAGGGCACAGATACGCAGTATTTT. This chain links TRBV29-1 with TRBJ2-3; D is perhaps TRBD1 (7 bases). The V end lost 4 bases, the J end lost 1 base, and 12 bases lay between the germline ends. CDR1 and CDR2 from the germline V gene are SQVTM and ANQGSEA. The CDR3 has 14 residues.

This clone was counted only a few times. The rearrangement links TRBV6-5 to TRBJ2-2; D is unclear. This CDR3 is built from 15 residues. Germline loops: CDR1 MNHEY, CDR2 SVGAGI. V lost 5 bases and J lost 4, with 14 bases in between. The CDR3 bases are TGTGCCAGCAGTAACGGTCCGACGGGCACCGGGGAGCTGTTTTTT. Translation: CASSNGPTGTGELFF.

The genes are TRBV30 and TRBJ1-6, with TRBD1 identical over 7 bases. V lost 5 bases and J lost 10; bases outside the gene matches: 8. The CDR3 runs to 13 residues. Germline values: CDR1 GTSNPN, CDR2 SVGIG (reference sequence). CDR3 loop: CAWDIQGWSPLHF. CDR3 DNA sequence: TGTGCCTGGGATATACAGGGGTGGTCACCCCTCCACTTT.

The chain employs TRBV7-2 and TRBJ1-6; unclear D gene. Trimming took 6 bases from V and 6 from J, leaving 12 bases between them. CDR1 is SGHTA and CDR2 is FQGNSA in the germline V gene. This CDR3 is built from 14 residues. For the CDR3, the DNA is TGTGCCAGCAGTTTCGGAGGCTTTAATTCACCCCTCCACTTT. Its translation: CASSFGGFNSPLHF.